This is a list of T cell receptor beta chains from one sample in a study of T cells in localized non-small cell lung cancer. TCRdb's copy holds only in-frame clones and misses some; the assay was immunoSEQ multiplex PCR. Of about 91,000 clones listed, around 90% were seen once; the top ten hold 15%. Sequences were derived from peripheral blood, sampled before any cancer treatment. All receptors derive from a man aged 40-75 years with stage I squamous cell lung carcinoma. Each CDR3 is given with its conserved first and last residue. D genes are given only for firm matches. Not every row has a clone size; where given, it reads once, few, many or a size class.

V	size	J	D	CDR3	DNA
TRBV6-1	-	TRBJ2-3	TRBD2	CATLLAGSDTQYF	TGTGCCACCCTGCTAGCGGGGTCAGATACGCAGTATTTT
TRBV28	once	TRBJ1-2	-	CASYPGASFFYGYTF	TGTGCCAGCTACCCGGGGGCCTCATTTTTCTATGGCTACACCTTC
TRBV6-5	-	TRBJ2-3	-	CASSPPGTDTQYF	TGTGCCAGCAGTCCGCCGGGGACAGATACGCAGTATTTT
TRBV14	few	TRBJ1-2	-	CASSPGNYGYTF	TGTGCCAGCAGTCCTGGTAATTATGGCTACACCTTC
TRBV27	-	TRBJ2-7	-	CASSLTSRWTNEQYF	TGTGCCAGCAGTTTAACGTCGAGGTGGACCAACGAGCAGTACTTC
TRBV2	-	TRBJ2-1	-	CASSDRSRSYNEQFF	TGTGCCAGCAGTGATCGGTCTAGGTCCTACAATGAGCAGTTCTTC
TRBV5-4	-	TRBJ1-4	TRBD1	CASSIDRGNEKLFF	TGTGCCAGCAGCATCGACAGGGGCAATGAAAAACTGTTTTTT
TRBV28	-	TRBJ2-1	-	CASSFVPYNEQFF	TGTGCCAGCAGTTTCGTACCATACAATGAGCAGTTCTTC
TRBV2	-	TRBJ1-5	-	CASTLDQGLLGQPQHF	TGTGCCAGTACCTTGGATCAGGGGTTATTAGGTCAGCCCCAGCATTTT
TRBV11-2	-	TRBJ1-1	-	CASSLEEGAFF	TGTGCCAGCAGCTTAGAGGAGGGAGCTTTCTTT
TRBV6-6	-	TRBJ1-1	-	CASSPPVPQGIGAFF	TGTGCCAGCAGCCCCCCGGTTCCACAGGGTATAGGAGCTTTCTTT
TRBV6-5	once	TRBJ1-2	TRBD1	CASSYSSRGYGYTF	TGTGCCAGCAGTTACTCGTCCAGGGGGTATGGCTACACCTTC
TRBV10-3	-	TRBJ2-1	TRBD2	CAISESTSGGASGEQFF	TGTGCCATCAGTGAGTCGACTAGCGGGGGGGCATCTGGTGAGCAGTTCTTC
TRBV5-1	-	TRBJ2-1	TRBD2	CASSIQRGNNEQFF	TGCGCCAGCAGCATCCAGCGGGGAAACAATGAGCAGTTCTTC
TRBV9	-	TRBJ2-7	-	CASSLGEGRPLSYEQYF	TGTGCCAGCAGTTTGGGAGAGGGAAGACCCTTATCCTACGAGCAGTACTTC
TRBV5-1	-	TRBJ2-2	-	CASRAGDLTGELFF	TGCGCCAGCAGAGCTGGGGACCTCACCGGGGAGCTGTTTTTT
TRBV5-4	-	TRBJ2-2	-	CASSLDRTGELFF	TGTGCCAGCAGCTTGGACCGTACCGGGGAGCTGTTTTTT
TRBV9	-	TRBJ2-7	TRBD1	CASSVVAGQGPYEQYF	TGTGCCAGCAGCGTAGTAGCGGGACAGGGGCCCTACGAGCAGTACTTC
TRBV5-1	few	TRBJ2-7	TRBD2	CASSAGLERANEQYF	TGCGCCAGCAGCGCGGGACTAGAGAGGGCCAACGAGCAGTACTTC
TRBV28	-	TRBJ2-5	TRBD2	CASSSVQRGLEETQYF	TGTGCCAGCAGCTCCGTCCAGCGGGGGCTAGAAGAGACCCAGTACTTC
TRBV19	-	TRBJ1-1	-	CASSPGTYFGTEAFF	TGTGCCAGTAGTCCTGGGACATATTTTGGCACTGAAGCTTTCTTT